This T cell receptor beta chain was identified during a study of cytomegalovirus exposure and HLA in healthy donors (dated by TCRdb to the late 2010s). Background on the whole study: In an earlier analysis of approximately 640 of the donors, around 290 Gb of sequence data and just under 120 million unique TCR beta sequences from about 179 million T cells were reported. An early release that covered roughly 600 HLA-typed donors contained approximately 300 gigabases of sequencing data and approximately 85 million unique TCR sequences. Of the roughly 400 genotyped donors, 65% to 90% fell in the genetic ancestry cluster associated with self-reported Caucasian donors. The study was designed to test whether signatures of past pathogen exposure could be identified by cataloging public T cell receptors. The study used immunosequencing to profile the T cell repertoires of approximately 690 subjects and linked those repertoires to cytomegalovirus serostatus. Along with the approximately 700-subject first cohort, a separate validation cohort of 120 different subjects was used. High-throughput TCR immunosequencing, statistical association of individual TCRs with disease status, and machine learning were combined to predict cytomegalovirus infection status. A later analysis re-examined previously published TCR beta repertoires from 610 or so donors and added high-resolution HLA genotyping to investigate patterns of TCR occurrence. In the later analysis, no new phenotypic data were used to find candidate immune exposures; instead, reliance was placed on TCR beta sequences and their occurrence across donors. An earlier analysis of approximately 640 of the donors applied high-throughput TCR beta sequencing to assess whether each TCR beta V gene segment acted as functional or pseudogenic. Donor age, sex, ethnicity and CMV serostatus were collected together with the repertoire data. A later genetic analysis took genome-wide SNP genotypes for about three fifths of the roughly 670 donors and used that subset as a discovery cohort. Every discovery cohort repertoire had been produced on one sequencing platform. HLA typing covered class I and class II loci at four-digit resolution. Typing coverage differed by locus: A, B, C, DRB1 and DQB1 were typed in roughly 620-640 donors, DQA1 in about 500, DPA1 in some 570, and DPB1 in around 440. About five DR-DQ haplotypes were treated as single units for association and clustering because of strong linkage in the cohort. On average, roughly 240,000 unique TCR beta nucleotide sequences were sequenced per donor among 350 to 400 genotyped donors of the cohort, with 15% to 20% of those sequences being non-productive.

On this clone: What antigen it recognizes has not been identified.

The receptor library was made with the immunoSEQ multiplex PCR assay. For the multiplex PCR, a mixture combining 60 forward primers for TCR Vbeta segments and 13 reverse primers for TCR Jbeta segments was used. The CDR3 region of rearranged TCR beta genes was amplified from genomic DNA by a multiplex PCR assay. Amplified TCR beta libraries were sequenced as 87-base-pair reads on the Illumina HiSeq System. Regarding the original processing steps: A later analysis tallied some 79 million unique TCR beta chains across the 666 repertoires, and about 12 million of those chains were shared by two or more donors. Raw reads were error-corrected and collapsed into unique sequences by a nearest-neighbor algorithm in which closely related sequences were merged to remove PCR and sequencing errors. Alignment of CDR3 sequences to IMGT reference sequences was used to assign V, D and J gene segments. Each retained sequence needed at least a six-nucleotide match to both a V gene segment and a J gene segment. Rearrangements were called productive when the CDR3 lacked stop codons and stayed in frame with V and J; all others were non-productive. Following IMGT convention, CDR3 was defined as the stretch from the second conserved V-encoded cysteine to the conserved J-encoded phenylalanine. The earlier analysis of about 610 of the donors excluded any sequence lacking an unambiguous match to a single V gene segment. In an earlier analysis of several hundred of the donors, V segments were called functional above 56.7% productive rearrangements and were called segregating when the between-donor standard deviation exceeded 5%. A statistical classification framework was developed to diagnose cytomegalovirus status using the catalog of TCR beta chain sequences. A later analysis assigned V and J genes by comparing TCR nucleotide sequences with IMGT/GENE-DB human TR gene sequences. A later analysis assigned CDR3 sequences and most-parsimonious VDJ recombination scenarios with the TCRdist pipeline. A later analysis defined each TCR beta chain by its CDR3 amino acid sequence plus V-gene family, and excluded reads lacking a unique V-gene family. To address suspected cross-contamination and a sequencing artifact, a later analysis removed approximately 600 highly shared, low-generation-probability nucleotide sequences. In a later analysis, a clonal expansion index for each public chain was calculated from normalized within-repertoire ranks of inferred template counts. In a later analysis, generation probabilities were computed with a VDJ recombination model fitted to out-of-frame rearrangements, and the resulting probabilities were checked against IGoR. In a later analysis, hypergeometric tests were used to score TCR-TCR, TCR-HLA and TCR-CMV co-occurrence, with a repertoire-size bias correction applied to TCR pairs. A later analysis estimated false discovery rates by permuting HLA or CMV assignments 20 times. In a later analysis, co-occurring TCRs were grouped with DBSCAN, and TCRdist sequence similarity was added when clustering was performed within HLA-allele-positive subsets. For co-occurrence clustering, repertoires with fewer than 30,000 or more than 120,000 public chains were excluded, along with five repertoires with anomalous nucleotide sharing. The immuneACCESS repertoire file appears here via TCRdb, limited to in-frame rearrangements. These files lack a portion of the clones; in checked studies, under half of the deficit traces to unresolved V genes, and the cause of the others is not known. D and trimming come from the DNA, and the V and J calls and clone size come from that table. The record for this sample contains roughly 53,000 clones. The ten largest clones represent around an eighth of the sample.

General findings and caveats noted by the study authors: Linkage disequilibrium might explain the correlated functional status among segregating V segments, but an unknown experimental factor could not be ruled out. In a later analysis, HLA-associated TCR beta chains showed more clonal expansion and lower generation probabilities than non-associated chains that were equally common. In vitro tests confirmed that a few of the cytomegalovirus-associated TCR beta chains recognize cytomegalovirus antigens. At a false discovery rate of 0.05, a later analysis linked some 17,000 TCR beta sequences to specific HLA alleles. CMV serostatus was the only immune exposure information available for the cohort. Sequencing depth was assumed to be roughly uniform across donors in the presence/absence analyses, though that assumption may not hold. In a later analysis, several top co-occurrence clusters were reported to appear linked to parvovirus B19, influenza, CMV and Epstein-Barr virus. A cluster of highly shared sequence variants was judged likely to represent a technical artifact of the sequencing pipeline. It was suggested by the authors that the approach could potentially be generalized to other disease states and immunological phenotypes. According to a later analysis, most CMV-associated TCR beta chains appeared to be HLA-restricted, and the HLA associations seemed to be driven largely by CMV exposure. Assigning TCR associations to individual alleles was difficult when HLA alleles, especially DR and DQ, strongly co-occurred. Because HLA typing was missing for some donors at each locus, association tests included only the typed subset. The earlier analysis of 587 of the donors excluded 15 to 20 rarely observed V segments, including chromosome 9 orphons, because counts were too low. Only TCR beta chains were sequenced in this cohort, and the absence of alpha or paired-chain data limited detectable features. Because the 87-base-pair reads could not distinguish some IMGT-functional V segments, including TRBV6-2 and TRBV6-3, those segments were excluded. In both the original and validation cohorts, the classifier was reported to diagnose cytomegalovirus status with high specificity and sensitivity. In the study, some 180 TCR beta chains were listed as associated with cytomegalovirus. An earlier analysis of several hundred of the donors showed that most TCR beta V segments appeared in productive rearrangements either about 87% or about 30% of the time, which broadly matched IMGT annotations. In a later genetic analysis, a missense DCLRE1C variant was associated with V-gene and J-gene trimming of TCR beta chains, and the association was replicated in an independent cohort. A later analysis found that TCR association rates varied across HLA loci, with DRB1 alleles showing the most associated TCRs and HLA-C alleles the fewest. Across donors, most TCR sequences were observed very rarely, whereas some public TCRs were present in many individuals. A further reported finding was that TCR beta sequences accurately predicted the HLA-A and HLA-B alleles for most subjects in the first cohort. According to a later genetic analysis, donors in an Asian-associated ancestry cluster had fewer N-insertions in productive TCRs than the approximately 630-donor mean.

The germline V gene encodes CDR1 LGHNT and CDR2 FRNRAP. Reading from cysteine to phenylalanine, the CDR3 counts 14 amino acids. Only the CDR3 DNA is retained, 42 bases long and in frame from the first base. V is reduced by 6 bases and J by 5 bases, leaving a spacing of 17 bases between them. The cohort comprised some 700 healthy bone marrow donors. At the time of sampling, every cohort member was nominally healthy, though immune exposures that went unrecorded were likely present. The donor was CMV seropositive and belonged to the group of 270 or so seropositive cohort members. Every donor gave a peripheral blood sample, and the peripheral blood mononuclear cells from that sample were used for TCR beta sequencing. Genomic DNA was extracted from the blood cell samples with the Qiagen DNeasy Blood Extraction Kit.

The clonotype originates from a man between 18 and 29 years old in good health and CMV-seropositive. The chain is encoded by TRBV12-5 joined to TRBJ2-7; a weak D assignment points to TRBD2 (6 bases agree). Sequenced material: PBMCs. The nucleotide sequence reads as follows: TGTGCTAGTGGCTCTCCTAGCTGGAGGGACGAGCAGTACTTC. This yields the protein CASGSPSWRDEQYF.